This TCR beta chain originates from a study of cytomegalovirus exposure and HLA in healthy donors. The CDR3 consists of 16 residues. Losses at the gene ends were 1 base for V and 2 bases for J; bases not matched to a gene: 7. The germline gives CDR1 MNHNS, CDR2 SASEGT. Separate from the approximately 670-subject first cohort, the roughly 120-subject validation cohort was the one that the donors belonged to. Method: immunoSEQ multiplex PCR; TCRdb's copy keeps in-frame clones and lacks some. The table shows about 270,000 clones, with 65% to 90% occurring only once. The source material was PBMCs. This clonotype was sampled from a woman between 18 and 29 years old in good health and CMV-seronegative. The chain employs TRBV6-1 and TRBJ2-7; 8 nucleotides match TRBD1. The CDR3 DNA sequence: TGTGCCAGCAGTGAAGGGTGGTCAGGGGGCACCTACGAGCAGTACTTC. It encodes CASSEGWSGGTYEQYF.